This entry is about one T cell receptor beta chain. The antigen remains unidentified. The source material, RNA transcripts, was used to amplify TCR beta CDR3 regions. The HTBI primer set served for first-round RT-PCR of the TCR CDR3. TCRdb itself ran the multiplex PCR reads through MiXCR, one entry per CDR3 protein. The sample carries around 300,000 distinct CDR3 sequences, roughly an eighth recorded once. This sample is part of a study of T cells in Graves' hyperthyroidism and ophthalmopathy. Study as a whole: Any treatment followed the collection of peripheral blood at initial diagnosis. The study's findings and limits: Also found in blood were most expanded thyroid clonotypes above 0.001. Through a model of 13 V-J features, ophthalmopathy was separated from stable hyperthyroidism.

This CDR3 spans 16 amino acids. Germline-derived CDR1 and CDR2 are SGHTA and FQGNSA. Trimming removed 3 bases at V and 7 bases at J, with 19 bases between. The clonotype was recovered from a woman between 40 and 55 years old with Graves' hyperthyroidism. The source material was blood. V and J are TRBV7-2 and TRBJ2-1, with D tentatively TRBD1 or TRBD2 (5 bases each). The CDR3 nucleotides are TGTGCCAGCAGCTTGGACTCCGGGACGGTTTTAAATGAGCAGTTCTTC. Translation: CASSLDSGTVLNEQFF.